The 32 T cell receptor beta chains below were found in one sample sequenced in a study of somatic mutations in cytotoxic T cells in rheumatoid arthritis. Produced via immunoSEQ multiplex PCR; TCRdb's table is partial and in-frame only. The sample contains roughly 35,000 clones, under 90% of which appear only once. Sequences were obtained from CD8+ T cells sorted from blood. Receptor source: a man in his forties or fifties in good health.

V is TRBV4-1 and J is TRBJ2-5; 8 bases are shared with TRBD1. With 0 bases clipped from V and 5 bases from J, the junction kept 5 bases outside the gene matches. Per the germline V gene, CDR1 is MGHRA and CDR2 is YSYEKL. The CDR3 is made up of 15 amino acids. The CDR3 sequence is CASSQEGRGPETQYF. In nucleotides, the CDR3 is TGCGCCAGCAGCCAAGAAGGCAGGGGGCCGGAGACCCAGTACTTC.

The count of this clone is one. This sequence joins TRBV23-1 and TRBJ2-3; TRBD1 agrees at 9 bases. TRBV23-1 is sorted into the ORF group, with uncertain function. The CDR3 is 19 residues long. V was clipped by 1 base and J by 0 bases; unmatched bases: 11. Written as DNA, the CDR3 is TGCGCCAGCAGTCAATGTTGGGACAGGGTTTTCTCTAGCACAGATACGCAGTATTTT. Amino acids: CASSQCWDRVFSSTDTQYF.

V is TRBV5-1 and J is TRBJ2-1; 7 positions match TRBD1. The CDR3 length is 18 residues. Germline CDR1 reads SGHRS; CDR2 reads YFSETQ. Germline trimming cut 0 bases from V and 10 bases from J; bases unmatched to any gene: 19. The chain's CDR3 is CASSLAFYSGQRLYEQFF. The CDR3, as DNA: TGCGCCAGCAGCTTGGCCTTTTATTCGGGACAGCGATTGTACGAGCAGTTCTTC.

The CDR3 DNA sequence: TGTGCTAGTGGTTTGTTGGGGGCTGGGACCGGGGAGCTGTTTTTT. Translated: CASGLLGAGTGELFF. V and J are TRBV12-5 and TRBJ2-2, with a weak D call TRBD1 (6 bases). Germline assignment: CDR1 LGHNT and CDR2 FRNRAP. The CDR3 contains 15 residues. V lost 2 bases to trimming and J lost 5 bases, with 12 bases between them.

The CDR3 reads CASSVLAGSYEQYF. CDR3 nucleotides: TGTGCCAGCAGCGTACTAGCGGGTTCCTACGAGCAGTACTTC. This rearrangement joins TRBV27 to TRBJ2-7; 9 bases match TRBD2. Trimming cost V 6 bases and J 1 base; bases outside gene matches: 4. The CDR3 spans 14 residues. Germline assignment: CDR1 MNHEY and CDR2 SMNVEV (reference sequence).

The DNA for the CDR3 is TGTGCCAGCAGCTCCAAAGGTGGGTCCGCAAGAACCGGGGAGCTGTTTTTT. This encodes CASSSKGGSARTGELFF. V is TRBV21-1 and J is TRBJ2-2. TRBV21-1 is described as a pseudogene. The CDR3 extends over 17 amino acids.

The genes are TRBV27 and TRBJ2-5; 14 bases are shared with TRBD2. Germline V gene data show CDR1 as MNHEY and CDR2 as SMNVEV (reference sequence). Trimming took 9 bases from V and 3 from J; bases not matched to a gene: 12. The length of the CDR3 is 17 residues. For the CDR3, the DNA is TGTGCCAGTATCCGGGACGGGACTAGCGGGAGAAAAGAGACCCAGTACTTC. It is translated as CASIRDGTSGRKETQYF.

The chain carries TRBV6-5 and TRBJ1-2; the D gene is possibly TRBD1 (6 bases). CDR1 and CDR2 (germline): MNHEY, SVGAGI. Between the trimmed V and J ends, which lost 4 bases and 6 bases, there was a span of 18 bases. The CDR3 totals 15 residues. CDR3 DNA: TGTGCCAGCAGTTGGCGACAGGAAGGATTGGATGGCTACACCTTC. As protein: CASSWRQEGLDGYTF.

The V and J genes are TRBV11-2 and TRBJ2-7, with 9 bases lining up with TRBD1. The CDR3 loop spans 15 amino acids. Trimming cost V 6 bases and J 0 bases; bases outside gene matches: 6. The germline gives CDR1 SGHAT, CDR2 FQNNGV. The CDR3 loop reads CASRHGQGTSYEQYF. The CDR3 bases are TGTGCCAGCAGGCATGGACAGGGGACCTCCTACGAGCAGTACTTC.

The rearrangement uses TRBV5-1 and TRBJ2-7; 9 bases map to TRBD2. V lost 0 bases to trimming and J lost 5 bases; unmatched junction nucleotides: 6. Germline V gives CDR1 SGHRS, CDR2 YFSETQ. The CDR3 spans 15 residues. The CDR3 DNA sequence: TGCGCCAGCAGCTTGGTTGGTAGCGGGAGCCACGAGCAGTACTTC. This codes for CASSLVGSGSHEQYF. The complete variable domain, with remaining parts taken from reference TRBV5-1 and TRBJ2-7, reads KAGVTQTPRYLIKTRGQQVTLSCSPISGHRSVSWYQQTPGQGLQFLFEYFSETQRNKGNFPGRFSGRQFSNSRSEMNVSTLELGDSALYLCASSLVGSGSHEQYFGPGTRLTVT.

This clone was observed a handful of times. The chain employs TRBV5-1 and TRBJ2-7; TRBD2 matches 11 bases. The CDR3 totals 17 residues. Germline CDR1 is SGHRS and CDR2 is YFSETQ. Trimming cost V 2 bases and J 5 bases; bases outside gene matches: 12. The CDR3: CASSFGTSGFRGDEQYF. Here the CDR3 DNA reads TGCGCCAGCAGCTTCGGGACTAGCGGCTTCCGCGGCGACGAGCAGTACTTC.

The chain joins TRBV5-6 to TRBJ2-1; possible D gene TRBD2, 5 bases. Germline-derived CDR1 and CDR2 are SGHDT and YYEEEE. The V and J ends lost 4 bases and 4 bases respectively, with 12 bases between them. This CDR3 region has 14 residues. CDR3: CASSRPGGYNEQFF. DNA of the CDR3: TGTGCCAGCAGCAGGCCGGGCGGGTACAATGAGCAGTTCTTC.

The chain combines TRBV5-6 with TRBJ1-1, with D hard to call. CDR1 and CDR2 from the germline V gene are SGHDT and YYEEEE. This CDR3 is built from 15 residues. Trimming pared 0 bases from V and 2 bases from J, leaving 11 bases between. Here the CDR3 DNA reads TGTGCCAGCAGCTTGGTTTCGGGGATCAACACTGAAGCTTTCTTT. Translated: CASSLVSGINTEAFF.

The V and J genes are TRBV27 and TRBJ2-7; 8 nucleotides align to TRBD1. CDR3 length: 13 amino acids. V lost 5 bases and J lost 5; bases outside the gene matches: 5. Germline CDR1 reads MNHEY; CDR2 reads SMNVEV (reference sequence). The CDR3 nucleotides are TGTGCCAGCAGTCTCGCGGGACAGGACGAGCAGTACTTC. It translates to CASSLAGQDEQYF.

The J gene is TRBJ2-7, the V gene TRBV5-4, with a possible D match to TRBD2 (6 bases). V was shortened by 4 bases and J by 2 bases, with 16 bases between the two germline ends. Germline V CDR1 and CDR2: SGHNT, YYREEE (reference sequence). The CDR3 has 15 residues. The DNA of the CDR3 is TGTGCCAGCAGCGCCATAGCGGTAATCCCCTACGAGCAGTACTTC. This sequence encodes CASSAIAVIPYEQYF.

The rearrangement links TRBV19 to TRBJ1-1, with D uncertain. CDR3 length: 14 amino acids. V lost 4 bases to trimming and J lost 4 bases, with 13 bases between them. Per germline, CDR1 LNHDA and CDR2 SQIVND (reference sequence). For the CDR3, the DNA is TGTGCCAGTAGTAACTCCCCGGGAAGCACTGAAGCTTTCTTT. Translating it yields CASSNSPGSTEAFF. Supplemented by reference TRBV19 and TRBJ1-1, the full variable domain reads DGGITQSPKYLFRKEGQNVTLSCEQNLNHDAMYWYRQDPGQGLRLIYYSQIVNDFQKGDIAEGYSVSREKKESFPLTVTSAQKNPTAFYLCASSNSPGSTEAFFGQGTRLTVV.

The chain employs TRBV10-3 and TRBJ1-1; D gene uncertain. V gave up 10 bases and J gave up 6 bases, with 18 bases separating them. CDR3 size: 13 residues. From germline, CDR1 is ENHRY and CDR2 SYGVKD. For the CDR3, the DNA is TGTGCCACCTCCAAGTCCTTTGACCCTGAAGCTTTCTTT. Amino acids: CATSKSFDPEAFF.

This chain uses TRBV5-5 with TRBJ2-2; D is uncertain. This CDR3 spans 12 amino acids. V lost 0 bases and J 8 bases, leaving 5 bases between the germline ends. Germline V gives CDR1 SGHKS, CDR2 YYEKEE (reference sequence). The CDR3 loop is CASSLGHGELFF. Written as DNA, the CDR3 is TGTGCCAGCAGCTTGGGGCATGGGGAGCTGTTTTTT. Full variable domain (remainder filled in from reference TRBV5-5 and TRBJ2-2): DAGVTQSPTHLIKTRGQQVTLRCSPISGHKSVSWYQQVLGQGPQFIFQYYEKEERGRGNFPDRFSARQFPNYSSELNVNALLLGDSALYLCASSLGHGELFFGEGSRLTVL.

This chain links TRBV6-5 with TRBJ2-1, with 7 bases identical to TRBD2. CDR1 is MNHEY, CDR2 SVGAGI, per germline. The CDR3 runs 13 residues. Unmatched junction bases numbered 11, after V lost 6 bases and J lost 12 bases. CDR3 in amino acids: CASSPPGGSGQFF. The CDR3 bases are TGTGCCAGCAGCCCCCCCGGCGGGAGCGGGCAGTTCTTC.

J is TRBJ1-1 and V is TRBV12-5, with a weak D call TRBD1 (5 bases). The germline V gene has CDR1 LGHNT and CDR2 FRNRAP. V was cut by 6 bases and J by 0 bases, with 8 bases left in between. This CDR3 is built from 13 residues. CDR3 amino acids: CASGWGMNTEAFF. The DNA for the CDR3 is TGTGCTAGTGGGTGGGGGATGAACACTGAAGCTTTCTTT.

The chain carries TRBV27 and TRBJ2-1; unclear D gene. CDR3 length: 14 amino acids. Per the germline V gene, CDR1 is MNHEY and CDR2 is SMNVEV (reference sequence). V was clipped by 3 bases and J by 6 bases, with 12 bases between them. The CDR3, as DNA: TGTGCCAGCAGTTTTTCCCCTGGCAGCAATGAGCAGTTCTTC. It yields the protein CASSFSPGSNEQFF.

The rearrangement links TRBV28 to TRBJ2-1, with no clear D. Germline V gives CDR1 MDHEN, CDR2 SYDVKM. Trimming cost V 6 bases and J 10 bases, with 13 bases left between them. This CDR3 is built from 12 residues. CDR3 nucleotides: TGTGCCAGCAGCTCAAACCTCTTCGAGCAGTTCTTC. It translates to CASSSNLFEQFF.

This clone was counted only a few times. The J gene is TRBJ2-7, the V gene TRBV5-1; 7 bases line up with TRBD1. Trimming took 6 bases from V and 3 from J; bases not matched to a gene: 9. CDR3 length equals 14 residues. Germline V gene lookup returns CDR1 SGHRS and CDR2 YFSETQ. The CDR3, as DNA: TGCGCCAGCACCGCACGACAGGGCGACTACGAGCAGTACTTC. This translates into CASTARQGDYEQYF.

This chain links TRBV28 with TRBJ1-3; no definite D call. CDR1 is MDHEN, CDR2 SYDVKM, per germline. Deletions cut 6 bases from V and 2 bases from J, with 5 bases between. This CDR3 spans 12 amino acids. The CDR3 region has the DNA TGTGCCAGCAGCCTCCCTGGAAACACCATATATTTT. Protein sequence: CASSLPGNTIYF.

The chain joins TRBV9 to TRBJ2-7; 8 positions match TRBD1. Trimming removed 2 bases from V and 3 bases from J; junction bases left unmatched: 4. Germline CDR1 SGDLS, CDR2 YYNGEE. The CDR3 extends over 14 amino acids. The CDR3 region has the DNA TGTGCCAGCAGCGTGGGACAGGAGTTCTACGAGCAGTACTTC. Its protein product is CASSVGQEFYEQYF.

V usage is TRBV10-2 and J usage is TRBJ2-7; TRBD2 agrees at 8 bases. The CDR3 totals 15 residues. The trim removed 6 bases at V and 0 bases at J, leaving 7 bases unmatched. CDR1 is WSHSY, CDR2 SAAADI, per germline. CDR3: CASSPGGTSSYEQYF. The CDR3 DNA reads TGCGCCAGCAGCCCGGGGGGGACAAGCTCCTACGAGCAGTACTTC.

This chain links TRBV11-1 with TRBJ2-3; TRBD1 matches at 7 bases. Germline trimming cut 3 bases from V and 3 bases from J; bases unmatched to any gene: 3. Germline assignment: CDR1 SGHAT and CDR2 FQDESV (reference sequence). The CDR3 is 14 residues long. CDR3 sequence reads: CASSFTGDTDTQYF. CDR3 DNA sequence: TGTGCCAGCAGCTTCACAGGGGATACAGATACGCAGTATTTT.

The rearrangement links TRBV27 to TRBJ1-5; unclear D gene. Germline CDR1 and CDR2: MNHEY and SMNVEV (reference sequence). The V end lost 1 base, the J end lost 3 bases, and 10 bases lay between the germline ends. The CDR3 is 15 residues long. The CDR3 sequence is CASSLFGGTNQPQHF. The CDR3 coding sequence is TGTGCCAGCAGTTTATTCGGAGGAACCAATCAGCCCCAGCATTTT.

In its sample, this clone ranks as medium-sized (0.01 to 0.1%). V is TRBV28 and J is TRBJ2-3, with 7 bases identical to TRBD2. V trimming: 3 bases; J trimming: 1 base; junction bases outside the gene matches: 1. The CDR3 spans 14 residues. Germline V CDR1 and CDR2: MDHEN, SYDVKM. The CDR3 here is CASSFLAGTDTQYF. In DNA form, the CDR3 reads TGTGCCAGCAGTTTCCTAGCGGGCACAGATACGCAGTATTTT.

The V call is TRBV7-8, the J call TRBJ1-5; 12 bases agree with TRBD1. CDR3 size: 15 residues. Trimming removed 6 bases from V and 7 bases from J; junction bases left unmatched: 7. Germline-derived CDR1 and CDR2 are SGHVS and FQNEAQ. The CDR3 DNA is TGTGCCAGCAGTTCCGGGACAGGGGGCTGGCAGCCCCAGCATTTT. It specifies CASSSGTGGWQPQHF.

The genes are TRBV27 and TRBJ2-7, with 9 bases lining up with TRBD1. J gave up 5 bases and V 4 bases, and 6 bases lay outside the gene matches. The CDR3 extends over 14 amino acids. Germline values: CDR1 MNHEY, CDR2 SMNVEV (reference sequence). The CDR3 nucleotides are TGTGCCAGCAGTTCGGGGACAGGGACGCACGAGCAGTACTTC. Its protein is CASSSGTGTHEQYF.

J is TRBJ2-7 and V is TRBV29-1; 8 bases agree with TRBD1. The CDR3 spans 15 residues. Germline V gene data show CDR1 as SQVTM and CDR2 as ANQGSEA. The junction had 13 bases not matched to a gene; V was cut back by 5 bases and J by 4 bases. Here the CDR3 reads CSVTSTGGRGYEQYF. CDR3 DNA sequence: TGCAGCGTTACTTCAACAGGGGGGCGCGGTTACGAGCAGTACTTC.